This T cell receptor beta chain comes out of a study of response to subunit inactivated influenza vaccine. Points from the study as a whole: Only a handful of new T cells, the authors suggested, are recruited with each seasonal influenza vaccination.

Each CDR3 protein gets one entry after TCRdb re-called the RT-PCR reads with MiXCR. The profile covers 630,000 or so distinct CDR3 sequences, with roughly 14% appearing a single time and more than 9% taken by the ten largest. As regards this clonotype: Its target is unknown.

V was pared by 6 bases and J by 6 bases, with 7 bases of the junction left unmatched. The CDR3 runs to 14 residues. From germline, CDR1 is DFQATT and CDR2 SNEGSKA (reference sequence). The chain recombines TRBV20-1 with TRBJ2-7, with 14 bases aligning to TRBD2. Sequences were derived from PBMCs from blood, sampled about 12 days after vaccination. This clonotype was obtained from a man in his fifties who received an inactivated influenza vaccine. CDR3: CSATGLAGDGEQYF. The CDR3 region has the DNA TGCAGTGCCACGGGACTAGCGGGAGATGGCGAGCAGTACTTC.